This entry is about one T cell receptor (beta chain). V lost 8 bases and J lost 3, with 13 bases in between. The CDR3 loop spans 13 amino acids. The data stem from a study of blood T cell repertoires in COVID-19. Across the study: Samples taken during acute and convalescent COVID-19 were collected in the United States, Italy and Spain.

In the original processing: Amplified reference gene primers provided the basis for estimating nucleated cell counts. TCRdb keeps only in-frame clones here, not all; method: immunoSEQ multiplex PCR. V and J calls and clone size are given by that table; D and trimming were obtained from the DNA. Among some 150,000 clones, roughly four fifths were seen once, and the ten largest hold 7.5% to 8%. This chain links TRBV12-3 or TRBV12-4 with TRBJ1-1; possibly TRBD1 for D (6 bases). This receptor was identified in a man aged 40-55 years who had recovered from COVID-19. Sequenced input: peripheral blood. The CDR3 region is CASGRGGDTEAFF. The DNA for the CDR3 is TGTGCCAGCGGCAGAGGGGGGGACACTGAAGCTTTCTTT.